This paragraph reports one T cell receptor beta chain. The method, 5' RACE with UMI labels, was used to prepare the TRB cDNA libraries. TCRdb reprocessed the 5' RACE reads; each CDR3 protein has one entry and no DNA is given. There are 35,000 to 45,000 distinct CDR3 sequences in the sample, with around 2% held by the top ten. The sample comes from a study of CXCR3-negative and CXCR3-positive naive CD8 T cells. The germline gives CDR1 SGHTA, CDR2 FQGNSA. CDR3 size: 16 residues. The chain couples TRBV7-2 to TRBJ1-1; without DNA, the TCRdb call of TRBD1 cannot be checked. The sequenced material came from naive CXCR3- CD8+ T cells from blood. The subset: CD45RO-CCR7+CD27+CD95- naive CD8+ T cells lacking CXCR3 (TNR3-). This TCR came from a human donor in good health. Some clones in this sample may be carry-over from other donors' samples. The CDR3 loop is CASSLPKGQLNTEAFF.